This T cell receptor (beta chain) was captured in a study of CD8+ T cells in alopecia areata. Study-level information: Twice daily, treated patients received 5 to 10 mg of oral tofacitinib.

Findings of the study overall: Tofacitinib produced a significant decrease in scalp clonality and in expanded CD8+ clones among the top 100. For baseline CD8+ expansion, any link to response stays uncertain with one nonresponder.

RNA was extracted and reverse transcribed into cDNA as the sequencing template. The assay was immunoSEQ multiplex PCR, and TCRdb's table has in-frame clones only and misses some. The repertoire has under 250,000 clones, 50% to 70% of them found once; the top ten carry approximately 1.4%. From germline, CDR1 is MNHNY and CDR2 SVGAGI (reference sequence). V was clipped by 8 bases and J by 2 bases; unmatched bases: 4. The CDR3 spans 13 residues. Comment on this clone: Its target is unknown.

Treatment defined: oral pan-JAK inhibitor, 5-10 mg twice daily. The chain couples TRBV6-6 to TRBJ2-7, with 9 bases lining up with TRBD2. The clonotype was recovered from a human donor with alopecia areata. This specimen consisted of CD4+ T cells sorted from blood, obtained at week 4, from a patient treated with tofacitinib. The CDR3 DNA follows: TGTGCCAGCCGACTAGCGGATCCCTACGAGCAGTACTTC. Its protein product is CASRLADPYEQYF.